This T cell receptor (beta chain) was recorded in a study of blood T cell repertoires in COVID-19. The wider study: Collection of acute and convalescent COVID-19 samples took place in the United States, Italy and Spain. PBMCs, B-cell-depleted T cells, or T cells provided the cDNA or gDNA that made up the material.

The V and J ends lost 6 bases and 4 bases, in that order; junction bases with no gene match: 3. The CDR3 sequence is 13 residues long. This clone was observed a few times. Per the study methods: Nucleated cell counts were estimated from reference gene primer amplification. Libraries were prepared by immunoSEQ multiplex PCR; TCRdb keeps only in-frame clonotypes and omits some of them. That table is the source of V, J and clone size, and D and trimming were worked out from the DNA. The sample has about 230,000 clones; approximately 84% are singletons. The sequenced material came from peripheral blood. The chain employs TRBV12-3 or TRBV12-4 and TRBJ1-5; 7 bases match TRBD1. The sequence was collected from a man between 50 and 59 years old with active or convalescent COVID-19. CDR3 region: CASRGTVNQPQHF. Here the CDR3 DNA reads TGTGCCAGCAGAGGGACAGTTAATCAGCCCCAGCATTTT.